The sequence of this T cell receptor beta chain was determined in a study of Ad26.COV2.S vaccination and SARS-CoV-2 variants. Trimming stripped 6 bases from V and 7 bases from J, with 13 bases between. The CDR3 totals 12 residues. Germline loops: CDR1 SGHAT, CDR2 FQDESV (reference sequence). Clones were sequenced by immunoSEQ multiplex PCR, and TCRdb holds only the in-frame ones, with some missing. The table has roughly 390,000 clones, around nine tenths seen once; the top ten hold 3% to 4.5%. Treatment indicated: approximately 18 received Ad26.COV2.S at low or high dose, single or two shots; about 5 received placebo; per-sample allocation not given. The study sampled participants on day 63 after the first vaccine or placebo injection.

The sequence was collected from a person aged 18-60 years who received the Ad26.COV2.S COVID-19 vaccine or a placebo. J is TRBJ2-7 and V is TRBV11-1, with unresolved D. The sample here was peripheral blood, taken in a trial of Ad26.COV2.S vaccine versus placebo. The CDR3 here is CASSPTAGEQYF. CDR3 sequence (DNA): TGTGCCAGCAGTCCTACAGCAGGAGAGCAGTACTTC. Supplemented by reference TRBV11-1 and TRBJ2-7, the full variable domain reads EAEVAQSPRYKITEKSQAVAFWCDPISGHATLYWYRQILGQGPELLVQFQDESVVDDSQLPKDRFSAERLKGVDSTLKIQPAELGDSAMYLCASSPTAGEQYFGPGTRLTVT.